This passage covers 12 T cell receptor beta chains from one sample sequenced in a study of vaccination effects on CD4 cells after COVID-19. Their target antigens are unknown. Profiled with immunoSEQ multiplex PCR; TCRdb holds only in-frame clones, not every one. The sample lists 25,000 to 35,000 clones; approximately 71% were seen once. Before sequencing took place, the ViraFEST assay used viral peptide pools to expand antigen-specific CD4+ T cells. Subsequent to 10 days of culture, CD4+ T cells were isolated. Participants were given two doses of BNT162b2 or mRNA-1273 vaccine. Sequenced here: CD4+ T cells from PBMCs cultured with HCoV-NL63 spike peptides, sampled after COVID-19 vaccination. Receptors were obtained from a human donor who received a COVID-19 vaccine.

The rearrangement uses TRBV6-1 and TRBJ2-7; no clear D. The CDR3 is 15 amino acids. The germline gives CDR1 MNHNS, CDR2 SASEGT. V was cut by 2 bases and J by 3 bases, with 14 bases left in between. The CDR3: CASSEYPVGVYEQYF. CDR3 in DNA: TGTGCCAGCAGTGAATATCCCGTTGGGGTCTACGAGCAGTACTTC.

The J gene is TRBJ1-3, the V gene TRBV5-1, with TRBD1 matching over 11 bases. Germline CDR1 is SGHRS and CDR2 is YFSETQ. Trimming took 0 bases from V and 0 from J; bases not matched to a gene: 2. The CDR3 sequence is 17 residues long. The CDR3 loop is CASSLGTGGNSGNTIYF. The CDR3 DNA is TGCGCCAGCAGCTTGGGGACAGGGGGCAACTCTGGAAACACCATATATTTT.

The rearrangement uses TRBV6-1 and TRBJ1-4, with D hard to call. The length of the CDR3 is 16 residues. V was pared by 0 bases and J by 0 bases, with 8 bases between. Germline CDR1 is MNHNS and CDR2 is SASEGT. The DNA of the CDR3 is TGTGCCAGCAGTGAAGCGTTTGGATCAACTAATGAAAAACTGTTTTTT. Its translation: CASSEAFGSTNEKLFF.

This clone was recorded once. V is TRBV6-6 and J is TRBJ1-1, with D tentatively TRBD1 (5 bases). Trimming took 0 bases from V and 1 from J, leaving 6 bases between them. Germline CDR1 MNHNY, CDR2 SVGAGI (reference sequence). CDR3 length: 14 amino acids. CDR3 region: CASSYSRGNTEAFF. Here the CDR3 DNA reads TGTGCCAGCAGTTACTCAAGGGGGAACACTGAAGCTTTCTTT.

This clone was counted a few times. The chain recombines TRBV6-4 with TRBJ2-1; 8 bases match TRBD2. This CDR3 is 15 amino acids long. Germline V gene lookup returns CDR1 MRHNA and CDR2 SNTAGT. V lost 4 bases, J lost 5 bases, and 7 bases stayed unmatched. The CDR3 nucleotides are TGTGCCAGCAGTGTCGGAGCGGGGGCAAACAATGAGCAGTTCTTC. Its translation: CASSVGAGANNEQFF.

CDR3 DNA sequence: TGTGCCAGCAGTTACTCATATAGGCTGGATCAGCCCCAGCATTTT. Its protein product is CASSYSYRLDQPQHF. This chain connects TRBV6-5 to TRBJ1-5; D is uncertain. Germline lookup yields CDR1 MNHEY and CDR2 SVGAGI. V gave up 0 bases and J gave up 5 bases, with 11 bases separating them. This CDR3 spans 15 amino acids.

This chain connects TRBV19 to TRBJ1-2, with 9 bases lining up with TRBD1. The germline V gene has CDR1 LNHDA and CDR2 SQIVND (reference sequence). This CDR3 has 14 amino acids. The V and J ends lost 5 bases and 0 bases, in that order; junction bases with no gene match: 1. The CDR3 is CASSGTGTNYGYTF. The CDR3 DNA reads TGTGCCAGTAGTGGGACAGGGACTAACTATGGCTACACCTTC.

The gene calls are TRBV5-8 and TRBJ2-6, with TRBD1 matching over 11 bases. After removal of 3 bases from V and 2 bases from J, the junction contained 1 base not matched to a gene. Germline loops: CDR1 SGHTS, CDR2 YDEGEE. This CDR3 has 16 residues. The CDR3 reads CASSWDRGAGANVLTF. CDR3 coding DNA: TGTGCCAGCAGCTGGGACAGGGGGGCTGGGGCCAACGTCCTGACTTTC.

The chain combines TRBV6-5 with TRBJ1-4; 8 nucleotides line up with TRBD1. The V and J ends lost 4 bases and 7 bases, in that order; junction bases with no gene match: 8. This CDR3 has 15 residues. Germline CDR1 reads MNHEY; CDR2 reads SVGAGI. CDR3 DNA: TGTGCCAGCAGTTTGACAGGGGATCGGGCTGAAAAACTGTTTTTT. The encoded protein is CASSLTGDRAEKLFF.

This chain connects TRBV5-4 to TRBJ1-1; possibly TRBD1 for D (5 bases). Germline assignment: CDR1 SGHNT and CDR2 YYREEE (reference sequence). With 0 bases removed from V and 4 bases from J, the gap between germline ends came to 7 bases. This CDR3 region has 13 residues. CDR3 loop: CASSLGGGTEAFF. The DNA of the CDR3 is TGTGCCAGCAGCTTGGGCGGGGGCACTGAAGCTTTCTTT.

The chain carries TRBV6-1 and TRBJ1-1; D may be TRBD1 (5 bases). The germline CDR1 and CDR2 sequences are MNHNS and SASEGT. This CDR3 region has 14 residues. The V gene lost 3 bases and the J gene lost 2 bases, with 10 bases spanning the gap. CDR3 DNA: TGTGCCAGCAGTGACGTCGGGGGAAACACTGAAGCTTTCTTT. Protein: CASSDVGGNTEAFF.

V is TRBV19 and J is TRBJ1-1; D gene unclear. The ends were cut back, 3 bases at V and 2 bases at J, with 25 bases in the middle. This CDR3 is built from 19 residues. Germline V gene sequence: CDR1 LNHDA, CDR2 SQIVND (reference sequence). The CDR3 region is CASSIPTANVYHFNTEAFF. As DNA, the CDR3 is TGTGCCAGTAGTATCCCCACAGCGAATGTATATCATTTCAACACTGAAGCTTTCTTT. The full variable domain, completed using reference TRBV19 and TRBJ1-1, is DGGITQSPKYLFRKEGQNVTLSCEQNLNHDAMYWYRQDPGQGLRLIYYSQIVNDFQKGDIAEGYSVSREKKESFPLTVTSAQKNPTAFYLCASSIPTANVYHFNTEAFFGQGTRLTVV.